Detailed here is one TCR beta chain. This specimen comes from a study of tumor-infiltrating lymphocytes in localized non-small cell lung cancer. Study summary: Resected tumor was paired with non-adjacent uninvolved lung from the same patient.

Some clones are missing from TCRdb's copy, which holds only in-frame ones; the method was immunoSEQ multiplex PCR. Seen here are about 16,000 clones, 60% to 85% observed once, and the top ten hold about 9.3%. The ends were cut back, 3 bases at V and 5 bases at J, with 16 bases in the middle. Germline V gene sequence: CDR1 LNHDA, CDR2 SQIVND (reference sequence). The CDR3 is made up of 15 amino acids. The TCR comes from a human donor with non-small cell lung cancer. The chain joins TRBV19 to TRBJ2-5; tentatively, D is TRBD1 (5 bases). The sequenced sample was lung tumor tissue. The CDR3 DNA follows: TGTGCCAGTAGTATCGGAAGGGGCCCAGGGGAGACCCAGTACTTC. Translating it yields CASSIGRGPGETQYF.